This TCR beta chain appears in the sequencing data of a study of PD-1 blockade in mismatch repair-deficient tumors (dated by TCRdb to the late 2010s). Turning to the overall study: Between late 2013 and late 2016, the trial enrolled approximately 86 consecutive patients with roughly eleven types of mismatch repair-deficient cancer, all of whom had received prior treatment and were progressing. Deep sequencing of TCR CDR3 regions was used to track tumor-associated T cell clones in peripheral blood of patients responding to PD-1 blockade.

Library method: the immunoSEQ multiplex PCR assay. This is the immuneACCESS table as TCRdb keeps it, with only in-frame sequences that have V and J called. A part of the clones is gone; compared with another copy, unresolved V genes explain less than half, and the rest is unexplained. This sample is represented by about 16,000 clones; 84% of them were singletons. The ten largest make up 15% to 20% of the sample. The time point label corresponds to: peripheral blood before pembrolizumab. Mismatch repair deficiency was established in every enrolled patient by polymerase chain reaction or immunohistochemistry. TCR sequencing was performed for three patients who responded to pembrolizumab therapy. In the phase II trial, pembrolizumab PD-1 blockade was tested prospectively in advanced mismatch repair-deficient cancers, no matter which tissue of origin the cancers came from. Peripheral blood T cell samples were collected serially, before PD-1 blockade began and at several time points afterward. The timing of each blood sample was reported as weeks after the first dose of pembrolizumab.

The paper's findings and limits, for the study overall: After pembrolizumab, tumor-resident clones, which were often undetectable in blood before treatment, expanded rapidly and then contracted, generally ahead of radiologic responses.

From the cysteine through the phenylalanine, the CDR3 covers 14 amino acids. Left in the record is the CDR3 DNA by itself, 42 bases read in frame from the first base. V sheds 7 bases and J sheds 6 bases, leaving 17 bases between their ends. The germline V gene sets CDR1 to SGHTA and CDR2 to FQGNSA. Turning to this clone: Which antigen it targets is not known. No base quality information exists; no much larger clone differs at one position.

The chain is made from TRBV7-2 and TRBJ2-3, with a weak D call of TRBD1 (5 bases match). The sequence was collected from an adult with mismatch repair-deficient cancer. The sample was PBMCs, taken before pembrolizumab treatment. The CDR3 loop reads CASTVGGQGDTQYF. The DNA sequence is as follows: TGTGCCAGCACCGTAGGCGGCCAGGGCGATACGCAGTATTTT.